This T cell receptor beta chain is drawn from a study of T-cell memory formation after mild COVID-19. The study's findings and limits: Within pre-infection memory, some responding clones were found, suggesting cross-reactive memory joined.

About this clonotype: Its antigen is not identified.

Trimming stripped 3 bases from V and 1 base from J, with 13 bases between. This CDR3 contains 16 residues. From the 5' RACE reads, TCRdb called clonotypes with MiXCR, one entry per CDR3 protein. Altogether fewer than 450,000 distinct CDR3 sequences are present, around 21% being singletons, with the ten largest covering about an eighth. The receptor was derived from an adult woman who had mild COVID-19 (a few samples of this study predate the infection). Cell type and time point are not known. The gene calls are TRBV12-3 or TRBV12-4 and TRBJ2-1, with a possible D match to TRBD2 (5 bases). Sequencing used PBMCs or a T cell subset sorted from them (not recorded which). CDR3 DNA sequence: TGTGCCAGCAGTTTCTACGAGGGAAGATCCTACAATGAGCAGTTCTTC. Protein sequence: CASSFYEGRSYNEQFF.